The 2 T cell receptor beta chains below come from one sample, sequenced in a study of shared clonotypes between healthy human individuals. Sequencing used immunoSEQ multiplex PCR; TCRdb keeps in-frame clones, though not all of them. Seen here are 2 million to 2.5 million clones, around 90% observed once, and the top ten hold more than 0.35%. Material for sequencing was naive CD4+ T cells from PBMCs. Subset indicated: CD45RA+ positively selected. The receptors here all came from a young man in good health. Some clones in this sample may be carry-over from other donors' samples.

The rearrangement uses TRBV28 and TRBJ2-7; D might be TRBD1 or TRBD2, each matching 6 bases. Trimming shortened V by 3 bases and J by 4 bases, and 16 bases separated the two germline ends. CDR1 and CDR2 (germline): MDHEN, SYDVKM. This CDR3 contains 15 residues. The CDR3 protein is CASSFAGHTKYEQYF. CDR3 DNA sequence: TGTGCCAGCAGTTTTGCGGGACATACTAAGTACGAGCAGTACTTC.

The chain is built from TRBV28 and TRBJ1-3, with 7 bases fitting TRBD1. The CDR3 is 16 amino acids. Germline lookup yields CDR1 MDHEN and CDR2 SYDVKM. Trimming cost V 5 bases and J 0 bases; bases outside gene matches: 7. For the CDR3, the DNA is TGTGCCAGCAGTCCACCGGACAGGAGCTCTGGAAACACCATATATTTT. Encoded protein: CASSPPDRSSGNTIYF.